The 28 T cell receptor beta chains in this list originate from one sample, sequenced in a study of blood T cell repertoires in COVID-19. Method: immunoSEQ multiplex PCR; TCRdb's copy keeps in-frame clones and lacks some. The data contain over 70,000 clones, around 86% of them singletons. Sample: peripheral blood. The receptors were gathered from a human donor in a cohort sampled during active COVID-19.

The chain recombines TRBV3-1 (or the pseudogene TRBV3-2) with TRBJ1-2, with TRBD1 matching 12 bases. The CDR3 contains 15 residues. The germline V gene encodes CDR1 LGHDT and CDR2 YNNKEL (reference sequence). The junction had 5 bases not matched to a gene; V was cut back by 3 bases and J by 6 bases. The CDR3 region is CASSQRDRGLHGYTF. Here the CDR3 DNA reads TGTGCCAGCAGCCAGAGGGACAGGGGGCTTCATGGCTACACCTTC.

The rearrangement links TRBV6-4 to TRBJ1-4, with a tentative D call TRBD1 (6 bases). With 3 bases removed from V and 10 bases from J, the gap between germline ends came to 12 bases. The length of the CDR3 is 13 residues. Germline assignment: CDR1 MRHNA and CDR2 SNTAGT. CDR3 DNA sequence: TGTGCCAGCAGTGAGTCACAGGGAAGAAAACTGTTTTTT. It translates to CASSESQGRKLFF.

The chain is built from TRBV5-1 and TRBJ2-5, with a possible D match to TRBD1 (5 bases). This CDR3 has 13 amino acids. V was pared by 1 base and J by 7 bases, with 11 bases between. Germline values: CDR1 SGHRS, CDR2 YFSETQ. CDR3 amino acids: CASSLIDSRTQYF. CDR3 coding DNA: TGCGCCAGCAGCTTGATCGACAGTAGGACCCAGTACTTC.

V and J are TRBV18 and TRBJ2-5; TRBD2 might be the D (6 bases). This CDR3 has 13 amino acids. Looked up from germline, CDR1 is KGHSH and CDR2 is LQKENI. V dropped 4 bases and J dropped 2 bases, with 8 bases sitting between them. This CDR3 reads CASSLGTQETQYF. The CDR3 coding sequence is TGTGCCAGCTCACTCGGGACTCAAGAGACCCAGTACTTC.

The sample holds a few counts of this clone. This chain connects TRBV3-1 (or the pseudogene TRBV3-2) to TRBJ2-7, with no clear D. The V gene's germline CDR1 is LGHDT and CDR2 YNNKEL (reference sequence). Trimming left V 5 bases short and J 3 bases short, with 8 bases between. The CDR3 length is 12 residues. CDR3 in amino acids: CASSSESYEQYF. CDR3 nucleotides: TGTGCCAGCAGCTCGGAGAGCTACGAGCAGTACTTC.

The chain is built from TRBV24-1 and TRBJ2-1, with D hard to call. V was clipped by 8 bases and J by 7 bases, with 11 bases between them. CDR1 and CDR2 (germline): KGHDR, SFDVKD. This CDR3 spans 12 amino acids. This chain's CDR3 is CATKSELNEQFF. The CDR3 DNA is TGTGCCACCAAATCGGAGCTGAATGAGCAGTTCTTC.

With respect to this clone: Distinct nucleotide sequences in the sample also encode this CDR3. This chain links TRBV27 with TRBJ1-2; D is unclear. The germline V gene has CDR1 MNHEY and CDR2 SMNVEV (reference sequence). V lost 2 bases, J lost 2 bases, and 6 bases lay in between. The CDR3 has 13 amino acids. The CDR3 DNA follows: TGTGCCAGCAGTTTACGGGGAAACTATGGCTACACCTTC. Protein: CASSLRGNYGYTF.

The chain employs TRBV19 and TRBJ1-1; the match to TRBD1 covers 7 bases. The ends lost 4 bases at V and 1 base at J; junction bases unmatched: 6. CDR1 is LNHDA and CDR2 is SQIVND in the germline V gene (reference sequence). This CDR3 contains 15 residues. The CDR3 DNA is TGTGCCAGTAGTACCACAGGGGCCGGGAACACTGAAGCTTTCTTT. This encodes CASSTTGAGNTEAFF.

The DNA for the CDR3 is TGTGCCAGCAGCGCTGTCCCTACCCTGAACACTGAAGCTTTCTTT. This codes for CASSAVPTLNTEAFF. The chain links TRBV9 to TRBJ1-1; D is undetermined. Trimming removed 3 bases at V and 0 bases at J, with 12 bases between. CDR3 length: 15 residues. Germline V gene lookup returns CDR1 SGDLS and CDR2 YYNGEE.

This chain joins TRBV28 and TRBJ1-2, with a tentative D call TRBD1 (6 bases). Trimming took 8 bases from V and 5 from J, leaving 12 bases between them. There are 12 residues in the CDR3. CDR1 and CDR2 (germline): MDHEN, SYDVKM. CDR3 sequence: CASADSGYGYTF. The CDR3 nucleotides are TGTGCCAGCGCGGACAGCGGATATGGCTACACCTTC.

The CDR3 bases are TGTGCCAGCAGCTTGGGCAGGACTAACTATGGCTACACCTTC. Translating it yields CASSLGRTNYGYTF. This sequence joins TRBV5-8 and TRBJ1-2, with D unresolved. Germline V gene lookup returns CDR1 SGHTS and CDR2 YDEGEE. The ends were cut back, 0 bases at V and 0 bases at J, with 6 bases in the middle. The CDR3 extends over 14 amino acids.

In regard to this clone: One junction end does not reproduce the germline sequence, and a read error may be involved. The chain has TRBV19 and TRBJ2-5; 8 bases fit TRBD2. Per germline, CDR1 LNHDA and CDR2 SQIVND (reference sequence). CDR3 length: 15 residues. CDR3 nucleotides: TGTGCCAGTTGTATTAGCGGGGAGTACCAAGAGACCCAGTACTTC. Amino acid sequence: CASCISGEYQETQYF.

The chain has TRBV7-9 and TRBJ2-3; D is unclear. The CDR3 has 12 residues. The ends were cut back, 5 bases at V and 5 bases at J, with 8 bases in the middle. Germline CDR1 reads SEHNR; CDR2 reads FQNEAQ (reference sequence). Written as DNA, the CDR3 is TGTGCCAGCAGCCCACCCGGAGATACGCAGTATTTT. Amino acids: CASSPPGDTQYF.

The chain recombines TRBV29-1 with TRBJ2-7, with a tentative D call TRBD1 (6 bases). The germline V gene has CDR1 SQVTM and CDR2 ANQGSEA. The V end lost 4 bases, the J end lost 0 bases, and 22 bases lay between the germline ends. This CDR3 has 17 residues. For the CDR3, the DNA is TGCAGCGTTGTAGCGCTGGACAGCCCGTCGCTCTCCTACGAGCAGTACTTC. Amino acid sequence: CSVVALDSPSLSYEQYF.

CDR3 region: CATSDLNRATDTQYF. The CDR3 coding sequence is TGTGCCACCAGTGATTTGAACAGGGCAACAGATACGCAGTATTTT. The chain is built from TRBV24-1 and TRBJ2-3; D may be TRBD1 (6 bases). V lost 0 bases and J 3 bases, leaving 9 bases between the germline ends. Germline loops: CDR1 KGHDR, CDR2 SFDVKD. The CDR3 runs 15 residues.

This sequence joins TRBV29-1 and TRBJ2-7; 10 bases fit TRBD1. Germline CDR1 and CDR2: SQVTM and ANQGSEA. CDR3 size: 14 residues. V dropped 4 bases and J dropped 6; count of bases not matched to a gene: 9. The CDR3 bases are TGCAGCGTTGGTCGACAGGGGGCGACGGGCGAGCAGTACTTC. This gives the protein CSVGRQGATGEQYF.

The DNA of the CDR3 is TGTGCCAGCAGTGAAGGGACTAGCTGGGGGCAGTTCTTC. Translating gives CASSEGTSWGQFF. The chain joins TRBV2 to TRBJ2-1; 8 nucleotides line up with TRBD2. The CDR3 has 13 amino acids. Germline trimming cut 1 base from V and 12 bases from J; bases unmatched to any gene: 5. CDR1 and CDR2 (germline): SNHLY, FYNNEI.

The chain links TRBV6-5 to TRBJ2-7, with 10 bases fitting TRBD2. The germline CDR1 and CDR2 sequences are MNHEY and SVGAGI. Losses at the gene ends were 8 bases for V and 7 bases for J; bases not matched to a gene: 5. The CDR3 totals 12 residues. CDR3 region: CASRGLAREQYF. CDR3 nucleotides: TGTGCCAGCCGGGGACTAGCGCGGGAGCAGTACTTC.

J is TRBJ2-7 and V is TRBV30; possible D gene TRBD2, 5 bases. Germline V gene data show CDR1 as GTSNPN and CDR2 as SVGIG (reference sequence). The CDR3 covers 12 residues. Trimming shortened V by 3 bases and J by 5 bases, and 11 bases separated the two germline ends. CDR3: CAWSVNGDEQYF. The CDR3 bases are TGTGCCTGGAGCGTAAACGGGGACGAGCAGTACTTC.

The J gene is TRBJ2-3, the V gene TRBV9, with 7 nucleotides matching TRBD2. The CDR3 runs 15 residues. CDR1 is SGDLS and CDR2 is YYNGEE in the germline V gene. After removal of 3 bases from V and 5 bases from J, the junction contained 9 bases not matched to a gene. CDR3 sequence reads: CASSAAGGSVDTQYF. The CDR3 DNA follows: TGTGCCAGCAGCGCCGCGGGCGGGAGCGTAGATACGCAGTATTTT.

This rearrangement joins TRBV5-4 to TRBJ2-7; 13 nucleotides agree with TRBD2. CDR1 SGHNT and CDR2 YYREEE come from the germline V gene (reference sequence). J gave up 6 bases and V 4 bases, and 10 bases lay outside the gene matches. The CDR3 has 16 amino acids. Written as DNA, the CDR3 is TGTGCCAGCAGCGTGCGGACTAGCGGGAGCAAGGGCGAGCAGTACTTC. Its translation is CASSVRTSGSKGEQYF.

The rearrangement links TRBV27 to TRBJ1-3; 7 positions agree with TRBD1. The CDR3 contains 14 residues. The germline V gene has CDR1 MNHEY and CDR2 SMNVEV (reference sequence). V shed 6 bases, J shed 2 bases, and the junction held 4 bases outside the gene matches. CDR3: CASRPTGTGNTIYF. CDR3 DNA sequence: TGTGCCAGCAGACCGACAGGGACTGGAAACACCATATATTTT.

The chain couples TRBV5-1 to TRBJ1-5; perhaps TRBD1 as D (5 bases). CDR3 length equals 14 residues. CDR1 and CDR2 (germline): SGHRS, YFSETQ. V was trimmed by 0 bases and J by 4 bases, leaving 8 bases between them. CDR3 in DNA: TGCGCCAGCAGCTTGGGACAGCCGAATCAGCCCCAGCATTTT. As protein: CASSLGQPNQPQHF.

This clone showed up just a few times. The V gene is TRBV7-9, the J gene TRBJ2-3; 10 positions agree with TRBD2. J lost 5 bases, V lost 4 bases, and 6 bases had no gene match. The CDR3 covers 15 residues. CDR1 and CDR2 (germline): SEHNR, FQNEAQ (reference sequence). In DNA form, the CDR3 reads TGTGCCAGCAGCTCCGAGCGGGAGGGCCTAGATACGCAGTATTTT. The encoded protein is CASSSEREGLDTQYF.

The chain recombines TRBV27 with TRBJ1-2, with D hard to call. The CDR3 is 15 residues long. Per germline, CDR1 MNHEY and CDR2 SMNVEV (reference sequence). Trimming took off 5 bases at V and 1 base at J, with 14 bases between the two ends. This CDR3 is CASSPSRILNYGYTF. The CDR3 DNA sequence: TGTGCCAGCAGTCCCTCCCGAATACTTAACTATGGCTACACCTTC.

This chain joins TRBV6-1 and TRBJ1-1; unclear D gene. This CDR3 is 12 amino acids long. The V gene's germline CDR1 is MNHNS and CDR2 SASEGT. Trimming took 2 bases from V and 6 from J, leaving 7 bases between them. CDR3 residues: CASSENSPEAFF. The CDR3 DNA reads TGTGCCAGCAGTGAAAATTCTCCTGAAGCTTTCTTT.

This clone was found once. The gene calls are TRBV19 and TRBJ1-4, with 7 bases identical to TRBD1. The CDR3 covers 14 residues. The germline CDR1 and CDR2 sequences are LNHDA and SQIVND (reference sequence). V lost 10 bases and J lost 5; bases outside the gene matches: 10. The CDR3 here is CATNWDSSNEKLFF. CDR3 bases: TGTGCCACCAACTGGGACAGCTCAAATGAAAAACTGTTTTTT.

V is TRBV29-1 and J is TRBJ1-2; D possibly corresponds to TRBD1 (5 bases). There are 13 residues in the CDR3. V was cut by 1 base and J by 6 bases, with 12 bases left in between. Looked up from germline, CDR1 is SQVTM and CDR2 is ANQGSEA. CDR3 sequence: CSVEVSWGDGYTF. The CDR3 DNA sequence: TGCAGCGTTGAAGTTTCATGGGGGGATGGCTACACCTTC.